This T cell receptor beta chain emerged from a study of blood T cell repertoires in COVID-19. Study in general: The cDNA or gDNA used as material had been derived from T cells, B-cell-depleted T cells, or PBMCs.

Here immunoSEQ multiplex PCR was the method, and the copy in TCRdb shows in-frame clones only, minus some. The sample yields 400,000 to 500,000 clones, about 88% seen once. This study enrolled people aged about 18 to 100 from approximately 25 US geographic areas. Those designated as exposed participants met a COVID-19 case within 2 weeks before study entry. Germline V gene lookup returns CDR1 SQVTM and CDR2 ANQGSEA. Trimming left V 6 bases short and J 0 bases short, with 5 bases between. The CDR3 runs to 11 residues. The clonotype was recovered from a woman between 18 and 29 years old who had been exposed to COVID-19. The sequencing input was PBMCs or T cells enriched from blood (not recorded which). The rearrangement links TRBV29-1 to TRBJ1-1; D unclear. CDR3 bases: TGCAGCGTGTATATGAACACTGAAGCTTTCTTT. Its translation is CSVYMNTEAFF.